This T cell receptor (beta chain) came from a study of cytomegalovirus exposure and HLA in healthy donors. Study-wide background: As an earlier analysis found, 150 million to 200 million T cells yielded approximately 110 million unique TCR beta sequences. Early released data comprised around 85 million unique TCRs from HLA-typed donors. The study, taken as a whole, reports: In an earlier analysis, in some 500 donors, most V segments appeared productive either ~90% or ~30% of the time.

Amplification used 60 Vbeta primers and 13 Jbeta primers. Libraries were prepared by immunoSEQ multiplex PCR; TCRdb keeps only in-frame clonotypes and omits some of them. The table includes 150,000 to 200,000 clones, 75% to 90% detected once. For this clone: Its antigen is not known.

The CDR3 sequence is 13 residues long. Germline-derived CDR1 and CDR2 are SGHDT and YYEEEE. J lost 8 bases, V lost 4 bases, and 6 bases had no gene match. The chain has TRBV5-6 and TRBJ2-5; 9 bases line up with TRBD1. What was sequenced was PBMCs. This sequence was found in a male donor in good health and CMV-seronegative. DNA for the CDR3: TGTGCCAGCAGCCTCCGGGACAGGGTAACCCAGTACTTC. Amino acid sequence: CASSLRDRVTQYF.